This T cell receptor (beta chain) comes out of a study of T cell changes during pregnancy in multiple sclerosis. Per the germline V gene, CDR1 is LNHDA and CDR2 is SQIVND (reference sequence). The CDR3 length is 13 residues. V gave up 10 bases and J gave up 3 bases; unmatched junction bases: 8. Here immunoSEQ multiplex PCR was the method, and the copy in TCRdb shows in-frame clones only, minus some. The top ten clones hold 0.85% to 1.2% of a sample with approximately 88,000 clones, around 96% of them seen once. The V call is TRBV19, the J call TRBJ2-7; 8 bases agree with TRBD1. Source: peripheral blood, taken in the second trimester of pregnancy. The clonotype was recovered from a female donor with multiple sclerosis, enrolled in a pregnancy study. This CDR3 is CATTGGTLYEQYF. In DNA, the CDR3 is TGTGCCACAACAGGGGGGACACTCTACGAGCAGTACTTC.